This note documents a single T cell receptor (beta chain) sequence. There is no known antigen for this receptor. No base-level quality is on record; no much larger clone is a single base apart. Based on the germline V gene, the CDR1 and CDR2 sequences are SGHAT and FQNNGV. The CDR3 goes from the cysteine to the phenylalanine over 14 residues. Only the CDR3 region is kept as DNA, spanning 42 bases read in frame from base 1. V gives up 1 base and J gives up 7 bases, and the segment between their germline ends measures 10 bases. The immunoSEQ assay at survey resolution was used to sequence TCRbeta rearrangements from genomic DNA. The authors' pipeline ran thus. A lowest detectable productive clonotype frequency of 2.59 x 10-5 was observed in the TCR sequencing data. Only productive TCRbeta rearrangements, defined as complete and in-frame sequences, were included in the analyses. Simpson clonality, calculated in the immunoSEQ Analyzer version 3.0, was used as the measure of sample clonality. Clones were binned by frequency as very rare, small, medium, large (1-20%) or hyperexpanded (>20%). Generation probabilities were estimated with OLGA 1.2.3, V-gene circos plots were made with VDJtools, specificities were searched in VDJdb, and CDR3 motifs were identified with GLIPH. The source is immuneACCESS, and TCRdb retained only in-frame sequences with V and J called. Part of the clones is not carried over; for the studies checked, unresolved V genes explain less than half of this, and the remainder is unexplained. Clone size and V and J calls were adopted from that table, with D and trimming inferred from the DNA. The sample yields approximately 31,000 clones; 55% to 80% were counted once. The ten largest clones capture 2% of the sample.

The healthy controls were fewer than 45 blood donors, and the buffy coats of these donors were supplied by the Finnish Red Cross blood service. All TCR-sequenced material derived from peripheral blood: patient blood samples and healthy donor buffy coats. Peripheral blood mononuclear cells were isolated by Ficoll-Hypaque gradient centrifugation. For the healthy controls, CD4+ cells were obtained from buffy coats by magnetic purification. Genomic DNA was extracted with the Gentra Puregene Cell and Tissue kit and quantified on a Qubit 2.0 fluorometer. These data originate in a study of STAT5B mutations in CD4+ large granular lymphocyte leukemia (dated 2022 in TCRdb). In the study overall: Among healthy controls, the CDR3 'QG' motif was associated with a particular HLA allele. The study compared the TCRbeta repertoires of patients with CD4+ T-cell large granular lymphocyte leukemia against those of healthy blood donors. Flow cytometry on FACSCanto II or FACSVerse confirmed that purified fractions exceeded 95% purity among lymphocytes.

Broader findings and caveats from the paper: Main leukemic clonotypes were private to each patient, although about a quarter of the main leukemic clonotypes were found at low frequency in the non-leukemic repertoires of other patients. TRBV06-family usage was enriched among the top patient clones (8/27) compared with healthy controls (2/35). CD4-sorted patient repertoires appeared more clonal than healthy CD4+ repertoires, and this difference persisted after removing the putative leukemic clones. The data were not HLA-matched, and the higher clonality in CD4+ T-LGLL than in CD8+ T-LGLL could be due to the relatively small sample size.

The receptor chain draws on TRBV11-2 and TRBJ1-4; TRBD1 is a weak D gene call, 5 bases matching. The sequenced sample was CD4+ T cells from blood buffy coats. This TCR came from a human donor in good health. The DNA sequence is as follows: TGTGCCAGCAGCTTAGGAGGGGTGGGTGAAAAACTGTTTTTT. Its product reads: CASSLGGVGEKLFF.